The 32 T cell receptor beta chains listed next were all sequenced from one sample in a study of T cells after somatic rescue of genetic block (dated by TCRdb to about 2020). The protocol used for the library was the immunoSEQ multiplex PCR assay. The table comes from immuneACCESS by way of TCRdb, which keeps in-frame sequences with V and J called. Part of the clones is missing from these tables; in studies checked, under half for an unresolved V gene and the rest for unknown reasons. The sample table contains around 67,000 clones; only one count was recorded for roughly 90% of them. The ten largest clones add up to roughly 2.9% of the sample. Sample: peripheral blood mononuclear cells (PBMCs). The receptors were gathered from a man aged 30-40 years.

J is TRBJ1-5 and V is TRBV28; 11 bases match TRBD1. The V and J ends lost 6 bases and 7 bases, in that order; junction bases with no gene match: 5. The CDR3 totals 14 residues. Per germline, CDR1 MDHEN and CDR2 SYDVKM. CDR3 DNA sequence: TGTGCCAGCAGAGGGACAGGGGGTATACAGCCCCAGCATTTT. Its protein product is CASRGTGGIQPQHF.

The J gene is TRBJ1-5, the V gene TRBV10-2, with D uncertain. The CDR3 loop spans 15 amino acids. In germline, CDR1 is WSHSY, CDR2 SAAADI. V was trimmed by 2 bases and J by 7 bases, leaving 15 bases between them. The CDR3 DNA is TGCGCCAGCAGTGAGATCGCGAGAGACAACCAGCCCCAGCATTTT. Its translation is CASSEIARDNQPQHF.

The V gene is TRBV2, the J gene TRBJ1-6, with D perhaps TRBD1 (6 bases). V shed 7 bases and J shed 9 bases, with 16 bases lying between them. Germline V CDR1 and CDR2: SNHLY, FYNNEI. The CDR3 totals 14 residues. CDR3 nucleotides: TGTGCCAGCACCCCTACAGGAGGGGGTTCACCCCTCCACTTT. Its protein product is CASTPTGGGSPLHF. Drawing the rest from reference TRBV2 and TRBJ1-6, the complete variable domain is EPEVTQTPSHQVTQMGQEVILRCVPISNHLYFYWYRQILGQKVEFLVSFYNNEISEKSEIFDDQFSVERPDGSNFTLKIRSTKLEDSAMYFCASTPTGGGSPLHFGNGTRLTVT.

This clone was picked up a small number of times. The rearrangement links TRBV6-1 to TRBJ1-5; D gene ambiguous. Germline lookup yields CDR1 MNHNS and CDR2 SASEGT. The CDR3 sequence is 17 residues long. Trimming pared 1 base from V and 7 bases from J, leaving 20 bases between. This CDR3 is CASSEGVGRVDNQPQHF. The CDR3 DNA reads TGTGCCAGCAGTGAAGGGGTTGGACGGGTAGACAACCAGCCCCAGCATTTT.

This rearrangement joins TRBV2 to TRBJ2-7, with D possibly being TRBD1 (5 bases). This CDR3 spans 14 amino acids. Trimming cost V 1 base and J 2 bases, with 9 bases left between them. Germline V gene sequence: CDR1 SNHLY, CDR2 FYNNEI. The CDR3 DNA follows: TGTGCCAGCAGTGAAGAGGCAGGGCCCTACGAGCAGTACTTC. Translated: CASSEEAGPYEQYF.

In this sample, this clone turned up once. CDR3 in DNA: TGTGCCAGCAGCCAAACTCCCAGGGGGACTAGCGGGAGCACAGATACGCAGTATTTT. Amino acid sequence: CASSQTPRGTSGSTDTQYF. The chain is built from TRBV4-2 and TRBJ2-3; 12 nucleotides align to TRBD2. Germline CDR1 LGHNA, CDR2 YNFKEQ. The J segment lost 0 bases and the V segment lost 2 bases, leaving 9 bases of the junction unmatched. The CDR3 is made up of 19 amino acids.

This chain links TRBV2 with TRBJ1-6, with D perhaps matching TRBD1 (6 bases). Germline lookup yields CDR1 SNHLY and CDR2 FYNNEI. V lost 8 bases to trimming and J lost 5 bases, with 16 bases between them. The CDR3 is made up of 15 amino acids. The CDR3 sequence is CASSLGGADNSPLHF. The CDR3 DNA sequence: TGTGCCAGCTCTCTTGGGGGGGCGGATAATTCACCCCTCCACTTT.

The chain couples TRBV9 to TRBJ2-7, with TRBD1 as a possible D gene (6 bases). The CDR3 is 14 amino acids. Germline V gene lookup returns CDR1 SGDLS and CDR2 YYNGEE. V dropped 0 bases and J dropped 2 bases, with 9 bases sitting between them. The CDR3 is CASSVEAGAYEQYF. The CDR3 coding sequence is TGTGCCAGCAGCGTAGAGGCAGGGGCCTACGAGCAGTACTTC. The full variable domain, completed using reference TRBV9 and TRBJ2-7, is DSGVTQTPKHLITATGQRVTLRCSPRSGDLSVYWYQQSLDQGLQFLIQYYNGEERAKGNILERFSAQQFPDLHSELNLSSLELGDSALYFCASSVEAGAYEQYFGPGTRLTVT.

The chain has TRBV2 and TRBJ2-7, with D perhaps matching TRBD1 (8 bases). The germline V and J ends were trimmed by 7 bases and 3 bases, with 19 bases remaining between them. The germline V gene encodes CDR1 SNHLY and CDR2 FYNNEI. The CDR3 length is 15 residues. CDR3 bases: TGTGCCAGCACCTGGGGGGGGACAGGCTACTACGAGCAGTACTTC. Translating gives CASTWGGTGYYEQYF.

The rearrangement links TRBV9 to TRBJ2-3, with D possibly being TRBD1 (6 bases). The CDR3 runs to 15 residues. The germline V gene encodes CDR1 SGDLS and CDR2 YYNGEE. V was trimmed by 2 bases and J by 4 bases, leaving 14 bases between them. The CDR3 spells CASSVWGRDADTQYF. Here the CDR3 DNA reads TGTGCCAGCAGCGTCTGGGGGCGCGACGCAGATACGCAGTATTTT.

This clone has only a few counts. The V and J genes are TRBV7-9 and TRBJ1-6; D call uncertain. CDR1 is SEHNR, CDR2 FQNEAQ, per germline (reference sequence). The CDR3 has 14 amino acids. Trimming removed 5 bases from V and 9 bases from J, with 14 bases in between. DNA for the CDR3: TGTGCCAGCAGCGAAGGAAGGGTGAGTTCACCCCTCCACTTT. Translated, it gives CASSEGRVSSPLHF.

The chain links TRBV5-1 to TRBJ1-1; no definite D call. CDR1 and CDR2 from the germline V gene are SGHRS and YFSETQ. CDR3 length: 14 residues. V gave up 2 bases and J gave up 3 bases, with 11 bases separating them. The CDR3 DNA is TGCGCCAGCAGCTTCGAAGGGCGCGACACTGAAGCTTTCTTT. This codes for CASSFEGRDTEAFF.

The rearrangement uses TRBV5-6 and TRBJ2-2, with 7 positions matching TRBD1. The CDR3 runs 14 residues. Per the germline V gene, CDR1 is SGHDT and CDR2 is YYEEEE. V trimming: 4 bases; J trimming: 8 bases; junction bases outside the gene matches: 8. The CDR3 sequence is CASSGLQGMGELFF. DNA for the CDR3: TGTGCCAGCAGCGGGCTACAGGGGATGGGGGAGCTGTTTTTT.

The CDR3 nucleotides are TGTGCCAGTAGTATAGGTGGCAGGGGACAAAATCAGCCCCAGCATTTT. Amino acid sequence: CASSIGGRGQNQPQHF. V usage is TRBV19 and J usage is TRBJ1-5; the D gene is possibly TRBD1 (6 bases). The CDR3 contains 16 residues. The V end lost 1 base, the J end lost 4 bases, and 14 bases lay between the germline ends. CDR1 is LNHDA, CDR2 SQIVND, per germline (reference sequence).

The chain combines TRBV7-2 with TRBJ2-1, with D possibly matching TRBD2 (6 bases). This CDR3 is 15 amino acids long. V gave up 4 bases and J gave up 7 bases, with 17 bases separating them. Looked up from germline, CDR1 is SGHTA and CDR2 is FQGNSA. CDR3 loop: CASSSGLAGYNEQFF. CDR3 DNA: TGTGCCAGCAGCTCCGGACTTGCGGGGTATAATGAGCAGTTCTTC.

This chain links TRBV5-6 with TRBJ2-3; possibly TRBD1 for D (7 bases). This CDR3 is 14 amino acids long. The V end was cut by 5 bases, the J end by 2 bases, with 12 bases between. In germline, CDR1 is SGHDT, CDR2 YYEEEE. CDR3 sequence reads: CASRGGQLTDTQYF. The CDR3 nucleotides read TGTGCCAGCAGGGGGGGACAGCTCACAGATACGCAGTATTTT.

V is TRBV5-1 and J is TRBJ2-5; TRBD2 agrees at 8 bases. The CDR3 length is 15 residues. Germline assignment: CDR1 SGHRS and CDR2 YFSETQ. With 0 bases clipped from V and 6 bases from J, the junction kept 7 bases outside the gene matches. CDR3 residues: CASSLDGGASQTQYF. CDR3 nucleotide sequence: TGCGCCAGCAGCTTGGACGGGGGGGCGTCTCAGACCCAGTACTTC. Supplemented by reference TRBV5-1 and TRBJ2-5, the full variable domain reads KAGVTQTPRYLIKTRGQQVTLSCSPISGHRSVSWYQQTPGQGLQFLFEYFSETQRNKGNFPGRFSGRQFSNSRSEMNVSTLELGDSALYLCASSLDGGASQTQYFGPGTRLLVL.

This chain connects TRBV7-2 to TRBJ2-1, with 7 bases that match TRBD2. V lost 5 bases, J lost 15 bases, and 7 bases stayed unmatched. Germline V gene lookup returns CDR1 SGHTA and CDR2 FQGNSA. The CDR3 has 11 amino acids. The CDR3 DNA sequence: TGTGCCAGCAGCCTAGGGAGGGACTCGTTCTTC. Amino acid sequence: CASSLGRDSFF.

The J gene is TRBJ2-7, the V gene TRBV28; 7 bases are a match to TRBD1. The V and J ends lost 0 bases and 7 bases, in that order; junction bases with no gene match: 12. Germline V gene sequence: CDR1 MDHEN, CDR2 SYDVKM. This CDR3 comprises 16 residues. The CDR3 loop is CASSLWELDRDPEQYF. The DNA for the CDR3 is TGTGCCAGCAGTTTATGGGAACTTGACAGGGACCCAGAGCAGTACTTC.

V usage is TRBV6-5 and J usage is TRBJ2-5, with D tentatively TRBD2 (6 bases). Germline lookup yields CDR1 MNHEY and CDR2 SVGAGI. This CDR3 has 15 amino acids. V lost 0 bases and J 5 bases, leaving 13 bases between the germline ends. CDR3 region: CASSYSWRGLETQYF. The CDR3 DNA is TGTGCCAGCAGTTACTCGTGGCGGGGTCTGGAGACCCAGTACTTC.

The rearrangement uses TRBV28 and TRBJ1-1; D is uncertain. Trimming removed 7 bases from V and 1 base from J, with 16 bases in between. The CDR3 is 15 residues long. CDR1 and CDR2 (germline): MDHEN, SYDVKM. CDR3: CASTSYGSGNTEAFF. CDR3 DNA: TGTGCCAGCACCTCTTACGGCTCGGGGAACACTGAAGCTTTCTTT.

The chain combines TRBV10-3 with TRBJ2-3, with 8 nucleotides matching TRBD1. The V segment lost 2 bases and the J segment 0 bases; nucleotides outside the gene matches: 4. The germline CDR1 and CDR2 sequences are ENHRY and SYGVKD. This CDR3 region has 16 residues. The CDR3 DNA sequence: TGTGCCATCAGTGAGGGGACAGGAACTAGCACAGATACGCAGTATTTT. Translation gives CAISEGTGTSTDTQYF.

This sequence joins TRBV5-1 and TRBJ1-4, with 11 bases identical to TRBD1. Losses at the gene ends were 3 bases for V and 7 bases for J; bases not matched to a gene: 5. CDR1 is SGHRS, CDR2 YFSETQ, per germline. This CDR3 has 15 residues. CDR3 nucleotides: TGCGCCAGCAGCTGGGGACAGGGGGTTTCTGAAAAACTGTTTTTT. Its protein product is CASSWGQGVSEKLFF.

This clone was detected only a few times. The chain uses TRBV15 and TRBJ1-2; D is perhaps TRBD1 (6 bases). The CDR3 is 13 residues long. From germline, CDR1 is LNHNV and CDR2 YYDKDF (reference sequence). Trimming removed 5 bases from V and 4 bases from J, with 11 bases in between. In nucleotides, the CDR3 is TGTGCCACCAGCCGCGGGGGCGGCTATGGCTACACCTTC. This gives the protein CATSRGGGYGYTF.

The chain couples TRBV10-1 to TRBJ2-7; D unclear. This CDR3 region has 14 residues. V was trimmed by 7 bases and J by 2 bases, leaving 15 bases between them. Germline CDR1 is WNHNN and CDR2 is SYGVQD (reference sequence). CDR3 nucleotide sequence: TGCGCCAGCATAGGGCATGCTCCGCCCTACGAGCAGTACTTC. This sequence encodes CASIGHAPPYEQYF.

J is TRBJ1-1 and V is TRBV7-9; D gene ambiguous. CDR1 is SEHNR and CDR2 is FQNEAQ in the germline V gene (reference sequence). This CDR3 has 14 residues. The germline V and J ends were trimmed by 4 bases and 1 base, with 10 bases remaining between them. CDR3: CASSSGRQNTEAFF. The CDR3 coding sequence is TGTGCCAGCAGCTCCGGCCGCCAGAACACTGAAGCTTTCTTT.

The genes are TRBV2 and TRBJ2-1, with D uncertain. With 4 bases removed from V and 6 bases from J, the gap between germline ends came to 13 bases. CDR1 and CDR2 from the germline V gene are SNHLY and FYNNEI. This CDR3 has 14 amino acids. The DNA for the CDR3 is TGTGCCAGCAGTGGATCGGCGGTCCGCAATGAGCAGTTCTTC. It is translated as CASSGSAVRNEQFF.

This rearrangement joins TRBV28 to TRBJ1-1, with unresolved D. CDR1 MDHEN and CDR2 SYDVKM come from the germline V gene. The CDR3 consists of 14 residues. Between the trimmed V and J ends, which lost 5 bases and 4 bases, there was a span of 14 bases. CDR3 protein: CASSILGPSTEAFF. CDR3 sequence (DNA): TGTGCCAGCAGTATTCTCGGCCCCAGCACTGAAGCTTTCTTT.

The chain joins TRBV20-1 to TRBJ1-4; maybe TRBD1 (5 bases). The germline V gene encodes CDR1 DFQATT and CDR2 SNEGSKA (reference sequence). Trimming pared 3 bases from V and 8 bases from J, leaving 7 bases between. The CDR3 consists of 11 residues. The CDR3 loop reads CSARGREKLFF. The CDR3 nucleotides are TGCAGTGCTAGGGGGCGAGAAAAACTGTTTTTT.

The CDR3, as DNA: TGTGCCAGCAGTGGGGGGGCCACAGATACGCAGTATTTT. Its protein product is CASSGGATDTQYF. The chain carries TRBV6-4 and TRBJ2-3, with D possibly being TRBD1 or TRBD2 (6 bases each). The CDR3 has 13 amino acids. Trimming took 4 bases from V and 2 from J, leaving 7 bases between them. Germline CDR1 reads MRHNA; CDR2 reads SNTAGT.

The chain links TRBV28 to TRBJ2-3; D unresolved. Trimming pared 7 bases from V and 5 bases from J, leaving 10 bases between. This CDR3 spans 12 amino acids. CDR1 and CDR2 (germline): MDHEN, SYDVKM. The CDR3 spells CASISGLDTQYF. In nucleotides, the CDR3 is TGTGCCAGCATATCGGGTTTAGATACGCAGTATTTT. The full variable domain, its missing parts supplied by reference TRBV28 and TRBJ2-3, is DVKVTQSSRYLVKRTGEKVFLECVQDMDHENMFWYRQDPGLGLRLIYFSYDVKMKEKGDIPEGYSVSREKKERFSLILESASTNQTSMYLCASISGLDTQYFGPGTRLTVL.

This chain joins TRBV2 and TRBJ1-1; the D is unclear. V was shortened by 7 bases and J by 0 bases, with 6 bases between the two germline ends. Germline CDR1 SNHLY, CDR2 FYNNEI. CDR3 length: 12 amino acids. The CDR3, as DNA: TGTGCCAGCAAAGATATGAACACTGAAGCTTTCTTT. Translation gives CASKDMNTEAFF.